The entry that follows covers one T cell receptor beta chain sequence. This clonotype was seen only a few times. Which antigen it targets is not known. Base qualities are not at hand, and no much larger clone is one base apart. This entry comes from a study of response to subunit inactivated influenza vaccine (dated by TCRdb to 2016 to 2018). Some background on the complete study: The study used deep quantitative T cell receptor repertoire profiling to track responses to a trivalent subunit inactivated influenza vaccine. General conclusions and limits of the study: It was suggested by the authors that each seasonal influenza vaccination may recruit only a limited number of new T cells.

Library construction relied on RT-PCR. The sequencer listed for this sample is Illumina HiSeq 2500. TCRdb reprocessed the public reads (quality trimming at Q25 with fastp, clone calling with MiXCR) and kept in-frame beta chains. Entries are consolidated by CDR3 protein sequence, retaining the most common genes and DNA. The sample records under 950,000 distinct CDR3 sequences, over 20% of which are singletons. The ten largest clones add up to 10% of the sample. Material: PBMCs from blood, obtained 4 to 6 days after vaccination. This receptor was taken from a man aged 45-60 years who received an inactivated influenza vaccine. Donor details come from another sample of the same person, matched by shared clones.

In nucleotides, the sequence is TGCGCCAGCAGCTTGTCTGGACAACCCACCGGGGAGCTGTTTTTT. This yields the protein CASSLSGQPTGELFF. The rearranged chain carries TRBV5-1 and TRBJ2-2; 5 matching bases give a weak D call of TRBD1. From its cysteine to its phenylalanine, the CDR3 spans 15 amino acids. Only the CDR3 part of the read is kept: 45 bases, read in frame from the first base. At the junction V is shortened by 1 base and J by 4 bases, with 11 bases in between. CDR1 and CDR2 are read off the germline V gene as SGHRS and YFSETQ.